The clone carrying this T cell receptor beta chain was counted ten times or more. Its antigen is still unknown. This sample was taken from a study of identical twins. Study observations and caveats: Insertions were reduced in abundant cord blood beta clonotypes but not in memory repertoires. The study found that models underestimated out-of-frame TCR alpha sharing in monozygotic twins.

Addition of a universal primer site occurred through template switching, and cDNA carried unique molecular identifiers. TCRdb called the 5' RACE reads again in MiXCR, with one record for every CDR3 protein. The sample records over 250,000 distinct CDR3 sequences, nearly 9.5% being singletons. V shed 9 bases and J shed 3 bases, with 14 bases lying between them. This CDR3 contains 13 residues. The V gene's germline CDR1 is MNHEY and CDR2 SMNVEV (reference sequence). These sequences were also reported in another study, on yellow fever vaccine responses in identical twins. From that report: Twins reportedly mounted vaccine T cell responses that seemed partly convergent, partly personalized.

The chain carries TRBV27 and TRBJ1-2, with a possible D match to TRBD1 (6 bases). Sequenced material: CD8+ T cells sorted from blood. This receptor was identified in a woman aged 18-35 years in good health. The CDR3 sequence: CASKQGGDYGYTF. The DNA for the CDR3 is TGTGCCAGTAAACAGGGTGGAGACTATGGCTACACCTTC.